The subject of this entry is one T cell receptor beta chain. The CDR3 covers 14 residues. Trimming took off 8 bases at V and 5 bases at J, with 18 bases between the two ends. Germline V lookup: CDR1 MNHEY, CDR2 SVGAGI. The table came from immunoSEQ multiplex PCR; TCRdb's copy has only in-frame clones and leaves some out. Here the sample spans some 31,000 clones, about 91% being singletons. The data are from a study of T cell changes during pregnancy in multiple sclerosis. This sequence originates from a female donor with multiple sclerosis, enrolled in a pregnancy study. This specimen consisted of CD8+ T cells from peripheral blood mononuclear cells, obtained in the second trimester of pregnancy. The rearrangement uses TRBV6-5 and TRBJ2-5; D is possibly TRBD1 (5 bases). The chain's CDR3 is CASGSLGLGETQYF. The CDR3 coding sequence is TGTGCCAGCGGCTCGCTGGGGCTGGGGGAGACCCAGTACTTC.